A selection of T cell receptor beta chains follows, all from one sample in a study of STAT3 mutations in large granular lymphocyte leukemia. Assay used: immunoSEQ multiplex PCR; TCRdb lists only in-frame clones, some missing. The table has approximately 12,000 clones, about 78% seen once. The sequenced material came from peripheral blood mononuclear cells. The source of these receptors is a man aged 55-75 years with T-cell large granular lymphocyte leukemia. Some clones in this sample may be carry-over from other donors' samples. Each CDR3 is given with its conserved first and last residue. A D gene is named only where the DNA matches it firmly. The size field is filled for only some rows; it gives once, few, many or a size class.

v_call: TRBV6-5; j_call: TRBJ2-3; d_call: NA; clone_size: NA; cdr3_nt: TGTGCCACAAGGGGGGGAGCAGATACGCAGTATTTT; cdr3_aa: CATRGGADTQYF
v_call: TRBV14; j_call: TRBJ2-5; d_call: NA; clone_size: NA; cdr3_nt: TGTGCCAGCAGCCGTCGGCTAGCAGAAGAGACCCAGTACTTC; cdr3_aa: CASSRRLAEETQYF
v_call: TRBV5-4; j_call: TRBJ2-5; d_call: NA; clone_size: NA; cdr3_nt: TGTGCCAGCAGCCCCAGGAGGGGGGGCGTGGAGACCCAGTACTTC; cdr3_aa: CASSPRRGGVETQYF
v_call: TRBV6-5; j_call: TRBJ2-7; d_call: NA; clone_size: NA; cdr3_nt: TGTGCCAGCAGTAACTCCTACGAGCAGTACTTC; cdr3_aa: CASSNSYEQYF
v_call: TRBV6-5; j_call: TRBJ2-7; d_call: NA; clone_size: NA; cdr3_nt: TGTGCCAGCAGTTACTCGGACCTTCTCGAGCAGTACTTC; cdr3_aa: CASSYSDLLEQYF
v_call: TRBV30; j_call: TRBJ2-3; d_call: NA; clone_size: NA; cdr3_nt: TGTGCCTGGATCTCCGACAGGTTACCCACAGATACGCAGTATTTT; cdr3_aa: CAWISDRLPTDTQYF
v_call: TRBV6-5; j_call: TRBJ2-3; d_call: NA; clone_size: NA; cdr3_nt: TGTGCCAGCATGGCGGGCGGAGGACCAGATACGCAGTATTTT; cdr3_aa: CASMAGGGPDTQYF
v_call: TRBV5-6; j_call: TRBJ1-5; d_call: NA; clone_size: NA; cdr3_nt: TGTGCCAGCAGCTTTGGGGGGGGCGCCGGAAGCAATCAGCCCCAGCATTTT; cdr3_aa: CASSFGGGAGSNQPQHF
v_call: TRBV5-1; j_call: TRBJ2-2; d_call: TRBD1; clone_size: NA; cdr3_nt: TGCGCCAGCAGCTTGGACAGGGGGGACGGGGAGCTGTTTTTT; cdr3_aa: CASSLDRGDGELFF
v_call: TRBV29-1; j_call: TRBJ1-1; d_call: NA; clone_size: NA; cdr3_nt: TGCAGCGTCGTCTCTCGCACGGGAGGTTGGACTGAAGCTTTCTTT; cdr3_aa: CSVVSRTGGWTEAFF
v_call: TRBV9; j_call: TRBJ2-7; d_call: NA; clone_size: NA; cdr3_nt: TGTGCCAGCAGCGCGGACCGGGACGGAGATTACGAGCAGTACTTC; cdr3_aa: CASSADRDGDYEQYF
v_call: TRBV5-1; j_call: TRBJ2-7; d_call: TRBD1; clone_size: once; cdr3_nt: TGCGCCAGCAGCTCCCTGGGACAGGGGTTCGAGCAGTACTTC; cdr3_aa: CASSSLGQGFEQYF
v_call: TRBV7-8; j_call: TRBJ2-7; d_call: NA; clone_size: NA; cdr3_nt: TGTGCCAGCAGCTCAGGCCGGGACGAGCAGTACTTC; cdr3_aa: CASSSGRDEQYF
v_call: TRBV25-1; j_call: TRBJ1-3; d_call: NA; clone_size: NA; cdr3_nt: TGTGCCAGCAGTGAATCGGACACTGTTGGGACCATATATTTT; cdr3_aa: CASSESDTVGTIYF
v_call: TRBV18; j_call: TRBJ2-3; d_call: NA; clone_size: once; cdr3_nt: TGTGCCAGCTCACCACCGTCAGTTCCTAGCACAGATACGCAGTATTTT; cdr3_aa: CASSPPSVPSTDTQYF
v_call: TRBV14; j_call: TRBJ2-7; d_call: TRBD2; clone_size: NA; cdr3_nt: TGTGCCAGCAGCCCCAGGACTAGCTCCTACGAGCAGTACTTC; cdr3_aa: CASSPRTSSYEQYF